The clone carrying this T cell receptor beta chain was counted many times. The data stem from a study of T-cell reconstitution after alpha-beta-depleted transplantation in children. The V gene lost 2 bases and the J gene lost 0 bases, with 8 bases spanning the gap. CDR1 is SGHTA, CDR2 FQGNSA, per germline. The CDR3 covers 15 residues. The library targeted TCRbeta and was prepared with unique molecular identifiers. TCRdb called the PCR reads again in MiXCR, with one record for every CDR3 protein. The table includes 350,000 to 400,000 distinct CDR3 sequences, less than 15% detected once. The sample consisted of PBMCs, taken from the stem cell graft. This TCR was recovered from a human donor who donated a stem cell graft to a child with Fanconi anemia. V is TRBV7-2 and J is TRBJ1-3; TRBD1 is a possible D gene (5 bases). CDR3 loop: CASSLSRASGNTIYF. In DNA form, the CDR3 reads TGTGCCAGCAGCTTAAGCAGGGCCTCTGGAAACACCATATATTTT.